This record concerns one T cell receptor beta chain sequence. The assay was immunoSEQ multiplex PCR, and TCRdb's table has in-frame clones only and misses some. The repertoire consists of 350,000 to 400,000 clones, with approximately 93% occurring once and the leading ten covering just over 0.85%. The data originate from a study of blood T cell repertoires in COVID-19. The CDR3 is made up of 14 amino acids. The V and J ends lost 3 bases and 0 bases respectively, with 8 bases between them. Germline CDR1 is SGHNT and CDR2 is YYREEE (reference sequence). This receptor was taken from a woman aged 40 to 50 who had been exposed to COVID-19. The sequenced material came from PBMCs or T cells enriched from blood (not recorded which). The V gene is TRBV5-4, the J gene TRBJ2-3; no firm D call. CDR3 loop: CASSSQTSTDTQYF. The CDR3, as DNA: TGTGCCAGCAGCTCCCAGACTAGCACAGATACGCAGTATTTT.